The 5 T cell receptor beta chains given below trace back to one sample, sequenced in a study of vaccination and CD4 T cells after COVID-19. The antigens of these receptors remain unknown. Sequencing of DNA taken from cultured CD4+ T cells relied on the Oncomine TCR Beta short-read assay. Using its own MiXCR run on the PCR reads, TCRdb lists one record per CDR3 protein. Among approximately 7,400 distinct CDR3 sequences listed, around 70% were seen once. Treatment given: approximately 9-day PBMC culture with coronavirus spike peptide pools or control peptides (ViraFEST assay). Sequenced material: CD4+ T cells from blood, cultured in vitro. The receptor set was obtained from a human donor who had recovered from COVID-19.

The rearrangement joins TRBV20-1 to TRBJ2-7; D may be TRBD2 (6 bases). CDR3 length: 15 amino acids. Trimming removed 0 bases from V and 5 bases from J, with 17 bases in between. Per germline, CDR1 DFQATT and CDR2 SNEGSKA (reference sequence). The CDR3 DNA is TGCAGTGCTAGAGATCAAGGAGGGAGGAGGGACGAGCAGTACTTC. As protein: CSARDQGGRRDEQYF.

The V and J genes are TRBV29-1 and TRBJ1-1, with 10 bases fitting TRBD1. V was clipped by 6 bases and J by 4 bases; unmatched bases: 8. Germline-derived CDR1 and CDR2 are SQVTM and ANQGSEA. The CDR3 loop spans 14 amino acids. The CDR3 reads CSVIDRGRGTEAFF. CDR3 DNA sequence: TGCAGCGTGATCGACAGGGGGCGGGGCACTGAAGCTTTCTTT. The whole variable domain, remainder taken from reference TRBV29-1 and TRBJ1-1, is SAVISQKPSRDICQRGTSLTIQCQVDSQVTMMFWYRQQPGQSLTLIATANQGSEATYESGFVIDKFPISRPNLTFSTLTVSNMSPEDSSIYLCSVIDRGRGTEAFFGQGTRLTVV.

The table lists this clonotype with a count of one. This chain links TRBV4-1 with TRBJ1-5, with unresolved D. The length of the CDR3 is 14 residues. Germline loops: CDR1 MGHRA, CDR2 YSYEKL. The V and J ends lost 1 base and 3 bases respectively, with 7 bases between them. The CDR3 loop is CASSQGSNNQPQHF. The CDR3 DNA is TGCGCCAGCAGCCAAGGATCAAACAATCAGCCCCAGCATTTT.

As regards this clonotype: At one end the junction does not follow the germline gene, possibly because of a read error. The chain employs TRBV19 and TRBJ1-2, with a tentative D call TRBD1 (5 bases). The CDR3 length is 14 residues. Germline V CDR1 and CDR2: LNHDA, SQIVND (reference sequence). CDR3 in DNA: TGTGCCAGTAGTATCGGCAGGGCGAACTTTGGCTACACCTTC. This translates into CASSIGRANFGYTF.

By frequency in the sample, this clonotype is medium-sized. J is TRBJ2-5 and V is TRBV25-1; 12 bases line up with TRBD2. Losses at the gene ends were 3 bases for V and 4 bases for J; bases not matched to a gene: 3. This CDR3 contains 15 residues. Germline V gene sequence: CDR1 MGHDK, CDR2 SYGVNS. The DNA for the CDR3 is TGTGCCAGCAGTGACGTACTAGCGGGAGGAGAGACCCAGTACTTC. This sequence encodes CASSDVLAGGETQYF.